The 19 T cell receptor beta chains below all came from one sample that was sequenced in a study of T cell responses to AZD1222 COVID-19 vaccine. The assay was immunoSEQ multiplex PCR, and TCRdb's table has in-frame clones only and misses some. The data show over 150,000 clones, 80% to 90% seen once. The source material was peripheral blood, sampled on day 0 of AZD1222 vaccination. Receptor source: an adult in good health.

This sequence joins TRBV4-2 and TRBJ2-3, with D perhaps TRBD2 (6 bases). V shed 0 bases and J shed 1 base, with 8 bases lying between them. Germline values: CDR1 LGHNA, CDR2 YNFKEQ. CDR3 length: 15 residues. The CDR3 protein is CASSQDWEGTDTQYF. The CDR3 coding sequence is TGTGCCAGCAGCCAAGACTGGGAGGGCACAGATACGCAGTATTTT.

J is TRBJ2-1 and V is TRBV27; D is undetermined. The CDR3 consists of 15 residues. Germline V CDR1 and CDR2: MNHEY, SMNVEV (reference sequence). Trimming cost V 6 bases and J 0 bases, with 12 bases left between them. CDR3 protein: CASRPRQSSYNEQFF. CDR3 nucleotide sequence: TGTGCCAGCAGACCCAGGCAGAGCTCCTACAATGAGCAGTTCTTC.

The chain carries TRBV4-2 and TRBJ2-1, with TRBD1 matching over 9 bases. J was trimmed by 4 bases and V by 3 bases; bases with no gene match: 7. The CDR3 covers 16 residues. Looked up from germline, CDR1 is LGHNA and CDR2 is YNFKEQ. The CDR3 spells CASSHLTGGDYNEQFF. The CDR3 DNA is TGTGCCAGCAGCCACTTGACAGGGGGGGATTACAATGAGCAGTTCTTC.

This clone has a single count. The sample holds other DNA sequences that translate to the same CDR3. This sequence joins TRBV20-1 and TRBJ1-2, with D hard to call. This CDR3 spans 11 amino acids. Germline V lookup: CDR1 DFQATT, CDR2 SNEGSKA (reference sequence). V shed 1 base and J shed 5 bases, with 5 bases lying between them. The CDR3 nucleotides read TGCAGTGCTAGAGGAACGTATGGCTACACCTTC. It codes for CSARGTYGYTF.

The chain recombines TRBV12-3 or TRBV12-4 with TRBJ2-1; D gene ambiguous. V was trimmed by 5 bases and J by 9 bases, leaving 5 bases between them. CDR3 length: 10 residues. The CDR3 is CASSRREQFF. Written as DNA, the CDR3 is TGTGCCAGCAGTCGCCGTGAGCAGTTCTTC.

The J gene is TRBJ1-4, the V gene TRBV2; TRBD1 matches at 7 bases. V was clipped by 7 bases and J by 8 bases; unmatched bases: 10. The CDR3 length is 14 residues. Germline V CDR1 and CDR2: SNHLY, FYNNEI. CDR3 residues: CASTWEGAREKLFF. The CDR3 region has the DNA TGTGCCAGCACCTGGGAGGGGGCTCGGGAAAAACTGTTTTTT.

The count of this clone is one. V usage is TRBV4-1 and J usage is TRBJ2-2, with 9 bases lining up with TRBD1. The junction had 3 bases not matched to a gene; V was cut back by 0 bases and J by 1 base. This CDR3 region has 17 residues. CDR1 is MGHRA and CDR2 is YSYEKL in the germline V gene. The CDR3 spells CASSQEQGALNTGELFF. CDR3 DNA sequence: TGCGCCAGCAGCCAAGAACAGGGGGCTTTGAACACCGGGGAGCTGTTTTTT.

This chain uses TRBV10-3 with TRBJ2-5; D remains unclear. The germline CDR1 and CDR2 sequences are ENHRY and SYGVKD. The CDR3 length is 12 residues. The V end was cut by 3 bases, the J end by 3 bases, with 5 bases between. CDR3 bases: TGTGCCATCAGTGAATACGAAGAGACCCAGTACTTC. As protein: CAISEYEETQYF.

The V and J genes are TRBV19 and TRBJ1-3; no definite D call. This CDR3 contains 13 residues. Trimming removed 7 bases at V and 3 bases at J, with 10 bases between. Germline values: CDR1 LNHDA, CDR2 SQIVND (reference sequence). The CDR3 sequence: CASTSYLGNTIYF. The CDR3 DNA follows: TGTGCCAGTACCTCTTACCTTGGAAACACCATATATTTT. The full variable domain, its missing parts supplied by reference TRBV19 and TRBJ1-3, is DGGITQSPKYLFRKEGQNVTLSCEQNLNHDAMYWYRQDPGQGLRLIYYSQIVNDFQKGDIAEGYSVSREKKESFPLTVTSAQKNPTAFYLCASTSYLGNTIYFGEGSWLTVV.

CDR3 region: CASSPDGAEAFF. For the CDR3, the DNA is TGTGCCAGCAGCCCAGACGGTGCCGAAGCTTTCTTT. The chain has TRBV9 and TRBJ1-1; D gene ambiguous. The CDR3 loop spans 12 amino acids. Germline CDR1 is SGDLS and CDR2 is YYNGEE. The V end was cut by 4 bases, the J end by 8 bases, with 12 bases between.

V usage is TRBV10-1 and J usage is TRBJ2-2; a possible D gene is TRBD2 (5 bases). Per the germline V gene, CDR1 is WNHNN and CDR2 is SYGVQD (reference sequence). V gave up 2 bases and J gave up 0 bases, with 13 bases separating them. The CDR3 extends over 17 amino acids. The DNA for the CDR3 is TGCGCCAGCAGTGAGGATTCTGGACTTACGAACACCGGGGAGCTGTTTTTT. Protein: CASSEDSGLTNTGELFF.

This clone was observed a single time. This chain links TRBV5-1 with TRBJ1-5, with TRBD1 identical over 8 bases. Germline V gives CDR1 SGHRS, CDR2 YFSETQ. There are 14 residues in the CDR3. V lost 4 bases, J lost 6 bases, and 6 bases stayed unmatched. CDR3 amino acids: CASSRGTGGQPQHF. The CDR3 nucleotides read TGCGCCAGCAGCAGAGGGACAGGAGGTCAGCCCCAGCATTTT.

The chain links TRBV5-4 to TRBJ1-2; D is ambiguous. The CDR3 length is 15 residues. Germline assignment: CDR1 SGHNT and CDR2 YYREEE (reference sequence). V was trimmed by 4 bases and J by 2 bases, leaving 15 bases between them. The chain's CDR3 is CASSTEAAANYGYTF. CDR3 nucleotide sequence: TGTGCCAGCAGCACGGAAGCTGCGGCAAACTATGGCTACACCTTC.

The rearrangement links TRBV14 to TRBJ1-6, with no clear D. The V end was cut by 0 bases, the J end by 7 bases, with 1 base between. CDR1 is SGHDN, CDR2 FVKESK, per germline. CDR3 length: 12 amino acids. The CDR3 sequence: CASSQENSPLHF. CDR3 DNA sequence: TGTGCCAGCAGCCAAGAAAATTCACCCCTCCACTTT.

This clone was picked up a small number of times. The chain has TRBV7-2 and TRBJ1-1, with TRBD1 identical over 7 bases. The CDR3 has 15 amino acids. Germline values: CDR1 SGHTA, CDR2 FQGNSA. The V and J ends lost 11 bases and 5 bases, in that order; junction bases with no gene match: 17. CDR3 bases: TGTGCCTCAAGGGGGAGGGGGCGCCGGGAAACTGAAGCTTTCTTT. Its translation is CASRGRGRRETEAFF.

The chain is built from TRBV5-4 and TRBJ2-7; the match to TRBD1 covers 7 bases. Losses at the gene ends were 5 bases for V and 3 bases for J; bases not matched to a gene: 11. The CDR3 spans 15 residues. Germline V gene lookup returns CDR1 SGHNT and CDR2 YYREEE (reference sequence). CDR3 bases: TGTGCCAGCAGTCACCTTCAGGGGGACAGCTACGAGCAGTACGTC. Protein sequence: CASSHLQGDSYEQYV.

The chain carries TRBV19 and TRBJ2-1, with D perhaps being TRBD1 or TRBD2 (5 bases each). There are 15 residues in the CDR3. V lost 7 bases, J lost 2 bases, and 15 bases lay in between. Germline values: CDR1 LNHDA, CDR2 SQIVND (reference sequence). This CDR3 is CASIGIEGTYNEQFF. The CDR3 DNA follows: TGTGCCAGTATTGGGATCGAGGGGACCTACAATGAGCAGTTCTTC.

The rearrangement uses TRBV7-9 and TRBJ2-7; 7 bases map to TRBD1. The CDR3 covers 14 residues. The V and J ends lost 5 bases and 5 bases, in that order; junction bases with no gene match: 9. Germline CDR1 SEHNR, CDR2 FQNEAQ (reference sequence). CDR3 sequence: CASSHLGQTNEQYV. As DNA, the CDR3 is TGTGCCAGCAGCCACTTGGGACAGACAAACGAGCAGTACGTC.

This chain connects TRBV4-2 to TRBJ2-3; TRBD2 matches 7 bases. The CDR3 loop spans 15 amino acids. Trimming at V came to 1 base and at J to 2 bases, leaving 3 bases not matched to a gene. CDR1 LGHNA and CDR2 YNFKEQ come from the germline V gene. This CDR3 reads CASSQASGITDTQYF. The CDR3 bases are TGTGCCAGCAGCCAAGCTAGCGGTATCACAGATACGCAGTATTTT.